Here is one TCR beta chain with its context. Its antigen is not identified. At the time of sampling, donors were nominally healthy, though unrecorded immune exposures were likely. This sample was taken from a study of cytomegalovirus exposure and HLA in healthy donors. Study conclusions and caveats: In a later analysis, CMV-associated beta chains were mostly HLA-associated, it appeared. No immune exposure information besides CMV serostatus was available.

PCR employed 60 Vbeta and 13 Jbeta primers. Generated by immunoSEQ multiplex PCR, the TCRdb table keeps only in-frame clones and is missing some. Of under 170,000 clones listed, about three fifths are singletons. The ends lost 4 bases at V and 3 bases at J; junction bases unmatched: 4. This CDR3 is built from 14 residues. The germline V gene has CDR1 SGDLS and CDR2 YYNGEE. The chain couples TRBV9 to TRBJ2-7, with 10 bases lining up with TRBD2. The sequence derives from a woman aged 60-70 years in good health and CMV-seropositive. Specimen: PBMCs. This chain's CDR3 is CASSPSGRGYEQYF. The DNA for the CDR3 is TGTGCCAGCAGCCCTAGCGGGAGAGGCTACGAGCAGTACTTC.